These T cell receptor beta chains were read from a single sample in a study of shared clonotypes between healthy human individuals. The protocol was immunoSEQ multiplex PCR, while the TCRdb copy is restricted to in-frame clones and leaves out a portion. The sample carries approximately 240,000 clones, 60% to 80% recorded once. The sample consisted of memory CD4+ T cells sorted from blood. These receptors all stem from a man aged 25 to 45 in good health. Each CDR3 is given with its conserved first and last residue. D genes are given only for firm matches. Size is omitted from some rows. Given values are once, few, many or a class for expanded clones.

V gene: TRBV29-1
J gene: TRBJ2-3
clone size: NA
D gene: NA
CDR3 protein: CSARTVSTDTQYF
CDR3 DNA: TGCAGCGCTCGGACAGTCTCCACAGATACGCAGTATTTT

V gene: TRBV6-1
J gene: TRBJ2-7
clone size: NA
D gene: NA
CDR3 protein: CASSEVWGDGYEQYF
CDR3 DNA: TGTGCCAGCAGTGAAGTATGGGGGGACGGGTACGAGCAGTACTTC

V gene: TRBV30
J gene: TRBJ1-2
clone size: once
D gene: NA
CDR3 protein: CAWSLSSIVHGYTF
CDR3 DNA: TGTGCCTGGAGTCTCTCATCGATCGTGCATGGCTACACCTTC

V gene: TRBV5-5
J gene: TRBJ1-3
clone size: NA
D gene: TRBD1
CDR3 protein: CASSLEDRAGNTIYF
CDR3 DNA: TGTGCCAGCAGCTTGGAGGACAGGGCTGGAAACACCATATATTTT

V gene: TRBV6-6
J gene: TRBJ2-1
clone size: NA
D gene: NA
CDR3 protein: CASKPDWAYNEQFF
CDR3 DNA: TGTGCCAGCAAACCCGACTGGGCCTACAATGAGCAGTTCTTC

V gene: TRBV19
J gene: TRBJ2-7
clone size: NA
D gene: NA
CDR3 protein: CASSRSADSAYEQYF
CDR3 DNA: TGTGCCAGTAGTCGATCAGCGGACAGTGCCTACGAGCAGTACTTC

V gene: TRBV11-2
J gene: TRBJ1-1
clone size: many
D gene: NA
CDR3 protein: CASSLDGLTGRNTEAFF
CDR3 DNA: TGTGCCAGCAGCTTAGACGGGTTAACGGGGAGGAACACTGAAGCTTTCTTT

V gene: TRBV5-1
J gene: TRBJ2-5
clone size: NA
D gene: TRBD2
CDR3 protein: CASSPGLAGAGETQYF
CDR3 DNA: TGCGCCAGCAGCCCAGGACTAGCGGGAGCGGGCGAGACCCAGTACTTC

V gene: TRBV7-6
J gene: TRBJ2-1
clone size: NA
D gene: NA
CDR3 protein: CASSLDLAGGQFF
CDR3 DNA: TGTGCCAGCAGCTTAGACTTAGCCGGGGGGCAGTTCTTC

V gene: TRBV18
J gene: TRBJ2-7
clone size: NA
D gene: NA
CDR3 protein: CASSPSSSYEQYF
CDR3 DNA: TGTGCCAGCTCACCTAGCAGCTCCTACGAGCAGTACTTC

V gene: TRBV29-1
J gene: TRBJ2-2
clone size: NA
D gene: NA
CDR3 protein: CSVGLPGAGELFF
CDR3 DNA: TGCAGCGTTGGTCTGCCAGGCGCCGGGGAGCTGTTTTTT

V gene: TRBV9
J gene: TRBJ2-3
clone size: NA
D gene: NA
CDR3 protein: CASSVGGAGTSTDTQYF
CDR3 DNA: TGTGCCAGCAGCGTAGGAGGGGCGGGAACTAGCACAGATACGCAGTATTTT

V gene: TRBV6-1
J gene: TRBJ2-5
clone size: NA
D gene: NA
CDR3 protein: CASSENWTPWGKTQYF
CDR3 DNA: TGTGCCAGCAGTGAAAATTGGACACCATGGGGGAAGACCCAGTACTTC

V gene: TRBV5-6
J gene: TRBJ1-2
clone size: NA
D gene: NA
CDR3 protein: CASSLDSAGYTF
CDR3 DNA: TGTGCCAGCAGCTTGGACAGCGCCGGCTACACCTTC

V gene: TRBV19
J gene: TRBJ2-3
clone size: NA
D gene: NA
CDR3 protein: CASHAASSGEDTQYF
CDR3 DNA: TGTGCCAGTCATGCCGCTAGCTCGGGGGAGGATACGCAGTATTTT

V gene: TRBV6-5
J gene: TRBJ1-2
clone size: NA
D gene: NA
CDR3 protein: CASSYSRTNYGYTF
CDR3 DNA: TGTGCCAGCAGTTACTCCCGTACTAACTATGGCTACACCTTC

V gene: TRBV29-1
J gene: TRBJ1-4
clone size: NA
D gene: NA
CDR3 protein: CSVGEEKLFF
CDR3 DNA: TGCAGCGTTGGAGAGGAAAAACTGTTTTTT

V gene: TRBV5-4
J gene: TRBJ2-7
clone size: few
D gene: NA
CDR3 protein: CASSLGTLSSYEQYF
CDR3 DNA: TGTGCCAGCAGCTTAGGGACTCTGAGCTCCTACGAGCAGTACTTC

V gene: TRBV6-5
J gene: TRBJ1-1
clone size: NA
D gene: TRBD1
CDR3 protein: CASSYSWAGGSNEAFF
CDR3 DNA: TGTGCCAGCAGTTACAGCTGGGCAGGGGGCTCAAACGAAGCTTTCTTT

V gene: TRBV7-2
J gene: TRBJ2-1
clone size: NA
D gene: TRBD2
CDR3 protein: CASSRGGGRGSYNEQFF
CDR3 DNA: TGTGCCAGCAGCAGGGGTGGCGGGAGGGGATCCTACAATGAGCAGTTCTTC

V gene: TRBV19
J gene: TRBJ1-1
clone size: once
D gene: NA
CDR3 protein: CASSSGRVWTEAFF
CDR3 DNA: TGTGCCAGTAGTAGTGGCAGGGTGTGGACTGAAGCTTTCTTT

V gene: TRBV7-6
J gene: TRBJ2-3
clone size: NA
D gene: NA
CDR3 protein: CASSSAATTSTDTQYF
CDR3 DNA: TGTGCCAGCAGCTCGGCAGCGACGACTAGCACAGATACGCAGTATTTT

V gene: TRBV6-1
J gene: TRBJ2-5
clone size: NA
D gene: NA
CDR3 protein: CASTWQETQYF
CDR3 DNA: TGTGCCAGCACCTGGCAAGAGACCCAGTACTTC

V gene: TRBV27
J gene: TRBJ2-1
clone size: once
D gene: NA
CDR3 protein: CASMGAHNEQFF
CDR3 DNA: TGTGCCAGCATGGGGGCCCATAATGAGCAGTTCTTC

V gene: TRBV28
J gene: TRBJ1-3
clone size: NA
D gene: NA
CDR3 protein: CASSLAANSGNTIYF
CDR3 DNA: TGTGCCAGCAGTTTAGCGGCGAATTCTGGAAACACCATATATTTT

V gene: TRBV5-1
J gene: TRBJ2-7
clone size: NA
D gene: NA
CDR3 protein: CASSYDRVAYEQYF
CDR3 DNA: TGCGCCAGCAGCTACGACAGAGTCGCCTACGAGCAGTACTTC

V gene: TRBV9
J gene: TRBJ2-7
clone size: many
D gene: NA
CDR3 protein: CASSVHNEGEQYF
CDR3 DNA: TGTGCCAGCAGCGTACATAACGAGGGGGAGCAGTACTTC

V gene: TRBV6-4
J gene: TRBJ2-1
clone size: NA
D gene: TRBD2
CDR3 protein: CASSAGTSGRLNEQFF
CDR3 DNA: TGTGCCAGCAGCGCGGGGACTAGCGGGAGGTTGAATGAGCAGTTCTTC

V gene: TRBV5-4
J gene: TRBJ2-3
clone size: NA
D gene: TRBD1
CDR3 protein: CASSSTGPDTQYF
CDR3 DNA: TGTGCCAGCAGCTCGACAGGGCCAGATACGCAGTATTTT

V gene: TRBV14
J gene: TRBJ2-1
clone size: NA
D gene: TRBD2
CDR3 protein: CASSPLAGSYNEQFF
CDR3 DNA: TGTGCCAGCAGCCCGCTAGCGGGATCCTACAATGAGCAGTTCTTC

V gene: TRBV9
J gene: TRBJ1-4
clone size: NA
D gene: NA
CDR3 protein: CASSAWGEKLFF
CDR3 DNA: TGTGCCAGCAGCGCCTGGGGGGAAAAACTGTTTTTT

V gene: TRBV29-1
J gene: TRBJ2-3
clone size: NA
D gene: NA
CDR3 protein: CSVEESFTDTQYF
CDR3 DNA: TGCAGCGTTGAAGAGTCCTTCACAGATACGCAGTATTTT

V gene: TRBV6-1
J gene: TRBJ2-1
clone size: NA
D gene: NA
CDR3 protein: CASSEKGISSYNEQFF
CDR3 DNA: TGTGCCAGCAGTGAAAAGGGGATAAGCTCCTACAATGAGCAGTTCTTC

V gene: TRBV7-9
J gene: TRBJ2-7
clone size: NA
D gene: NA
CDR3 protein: CASSPQKGNYEQYF
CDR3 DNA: TGTGCCAGCAGCCCCCAGAAGGGAAACTACGAGCAGTACTTC

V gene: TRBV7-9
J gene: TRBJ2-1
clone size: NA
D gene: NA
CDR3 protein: CASSLMAAAEEQFF
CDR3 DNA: TGTGCCAGCAGCTTAATGGCTGCAGCAGAAGAGCAGTTCTTC

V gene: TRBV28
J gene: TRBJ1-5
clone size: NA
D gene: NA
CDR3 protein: CASSDGGNSNQPQHF
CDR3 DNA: TGTGCCAGCAGCGACGGGGGGAATAGCAATCAGCCCCAGCATTTT

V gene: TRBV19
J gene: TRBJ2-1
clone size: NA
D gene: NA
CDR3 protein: CASSMKRLGVGNEQFF
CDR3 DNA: TGTGCCAGTAGTATGAAGCGCTTGGGGGTTGGCAATGAGCAGTTCTTC

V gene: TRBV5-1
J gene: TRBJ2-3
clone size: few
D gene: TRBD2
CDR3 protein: CASSLALAGTDTQYF
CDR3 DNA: TGCGCCAGCAGCTTGGCCTTAGCGGGGACAGATACGCAGTATTTT

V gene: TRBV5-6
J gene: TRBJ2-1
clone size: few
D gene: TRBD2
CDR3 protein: CASSLGLAGGNEQFF
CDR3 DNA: TGTGCCAGCAGCCTCGGACTAGCGGGAGGCAATGAGCAGTTCTTC

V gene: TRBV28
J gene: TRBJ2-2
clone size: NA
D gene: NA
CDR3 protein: CASSPGPNTGELFF
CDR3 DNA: TGTGCCAGCAGTCCGGGACCGAACACCGGGGAGCTGTTTTTT

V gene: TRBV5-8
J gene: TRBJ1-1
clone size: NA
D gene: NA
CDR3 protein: CASSLAFLVRAFF
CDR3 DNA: TGTGCCAGCAGCTTGGCCTTCCTGGTGCGGGCTTTCTTT

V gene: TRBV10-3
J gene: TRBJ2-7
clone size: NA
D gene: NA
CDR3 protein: CAISDGGVSYEQYF
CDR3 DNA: TGTGCCATCAGTGATGGCGGGGTATCCTACGAGCAGTACTTC

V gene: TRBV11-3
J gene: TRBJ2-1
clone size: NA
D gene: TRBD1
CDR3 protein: CASSEKPGQGHNEQFF
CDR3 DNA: TGTGCCAGCAGCGAAAAGCCGGGACAGGGACACAATGAGCAGTTCTTC

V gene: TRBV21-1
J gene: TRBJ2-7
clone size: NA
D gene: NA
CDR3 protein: CASSNVPSGRTHEQYF
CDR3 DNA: TGTGCCAGCAGCAACGTACCTAGCGGGAGGACCCACGAGCAGTACTTC

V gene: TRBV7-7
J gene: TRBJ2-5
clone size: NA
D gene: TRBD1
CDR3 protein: CASSPTGGAKTQYF
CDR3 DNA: TGTGCCAGCAGCCCAACAGGGGGCGCAAAGACCCAGTACTTC

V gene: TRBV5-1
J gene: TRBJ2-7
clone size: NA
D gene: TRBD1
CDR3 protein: CASSPTPTGSMDEQYF
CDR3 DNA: TGCGCCAGCAGCCCTACCCCGACAGGGAGTATGGACGAGCAGTACTTC

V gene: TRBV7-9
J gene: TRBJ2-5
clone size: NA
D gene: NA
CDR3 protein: CASSPSNGFLGETQYF
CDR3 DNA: TGTGCCAGCAGCCCCTCCAACGGTTTCCTTGGAGAGACCCAGTACTTC

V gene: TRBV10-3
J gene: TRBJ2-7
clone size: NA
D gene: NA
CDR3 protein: CATTLGAGNSYEQYF
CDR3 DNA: TGTGCCACCACCCTGGGAGCTGGTAACTCCTACGAGCAGTACTTC

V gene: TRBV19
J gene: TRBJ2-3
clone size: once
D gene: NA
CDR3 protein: CASSIDHGPRYTDTQYF
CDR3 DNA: TGTGCCAGTAGTATAGATCACGGGCCGAGGTACACAGATACGCAGTATTTT

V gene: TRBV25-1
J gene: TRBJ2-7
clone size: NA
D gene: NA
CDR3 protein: CASSGTDRTSPYEQYF
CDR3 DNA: TGTGCCAGCAGTGGAACGGACCGGACCAGCCCCTACGAGCAGTACTTC

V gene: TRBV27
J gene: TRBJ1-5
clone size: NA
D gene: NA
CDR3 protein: CASSYYGASNQPQHF
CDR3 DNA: TGTGCCAGCAGTTACTACGGGGCGAGCAATCAGCCCCAGCATTTT

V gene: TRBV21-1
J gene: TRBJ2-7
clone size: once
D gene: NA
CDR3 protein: CARGDKLSYEQYF
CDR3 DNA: TGTGCCAGGGGGGACAAACTCTCCTACGAGCAGTACTTC